The next 11 T cell receptor beta chains were all read from a single sample in a study of OX40 agonist ivuxolimab in advanced cancers. Profiled with immunoSEQ multiplex PCR; TCRdb holds only in-frame clones, not every one. The table has about 150,000 clones, around 94% seen once; the top ten hold around 0.31%. Material: CD4+ or CD8+ T cells sorted from blood, obtained in a trial of the OX40 agonist ivuxolimab. Receptors originate from an adult with an advanced solid tumor such as melanoma, head and neck, liver or kidney cancer.

The rearrangement joins TRBV18 to TRBJ2-6; either TRBD1 or TRBD2 may fit D (5 bases each). The CDR3 runs to 17 residues. Trimming removed 3 bases at V and 0 bases at J, with 12 bases between. The germline gives CDR1 KGHSH, CDR2 LQKENI. CDR3 in amino acids: CASSPSGRYSGANVLTF. CDR3 coding DNA: TGTGCCAGCTCACCGTCGGGACGGTACTCTGGGGCCAACGTCCTGACTTTC.

The rearrangement joins TRBV10-3 to TRBJ2-2; D is ambiguous. The CDR3 is 16 residues long. Trimming removed 3 bases at V and 1 base at J, with 12 bases between. Germline V gene lookup returns CDR1 ENHRY and CDR2 SYGVKD. CDR3 coding DNA: TGTGCCATCAGTGATTGGGTCCAAGAGAACACCGGGGAGCTGTTTTTT. This translates into CAISDWVQENTGELFF.

The genes are TRBV18 and TRBJ2-3, with TRBD1 matching 8 bases. The trim removed 6 bases at V and 8 bases at J, leaving 16 bases unmatched. This CDR3 is 16 amino acids long. CDR1 is KGHSH and CDR2 is LQKENI in the germline V gene. The CDR3 nucleotides read TGTGCCAGCTCTCCAAAGGGACAGGCCTTCGGAGGTACGCAGTATTTT. Protein sequence: CASSPKGQAFGGTQYF.

J is TRBJ2-5 and V is TRBV6-5; no firm D call. Germline CDR1 is MNHEY and CDR2 is SVGAGI. The V end lost 3 bases, the J end lost 5 bases, and 13 bases lay between the germline ends. The length of the CDR3 is 14 residues. The CDR3 nucleotides are TGTGCCAGCAGTTATCTGGGCCTGGGGGAGACCCAGTACTTC. Translating it yields CASSYLGLGETQYF.

The chain uses TRBV4-1 and TRBJ1-2; D unresolved. The CDR3 is 17 amino acids. CDR1 MGHRA and CDR2 YSYEKL come from the germline V gene. The germline V and J ends were trimmed by 1 base and 1 base, with 16 bases remaining between them. The CDR3 region has the DNA TGCGCCAGCAGCCAAGGTGGACGGGGAAGAAGTAACTATGGCTACACCTTC. Translating it yields CASSQGGRGRSNYGYTF.

The CDR3 DNA follows: TGTGCCAGCAGCTTATCCACAGCACCTAGTGAAAAACTGTTTTTT. Its translation is CASSLSTAPSEKLFF. The V gene is TRBV7-6, the J gene TRBJ1-4; no clear D. Germline loops: CDR1 SGHVS, CDR2 FNYEAQ. V was cut by 2 bases and J by 7 bases, with 14 bases left in between. This CDR3 is built from 15 residues.

The chain uses TRBV28 and TRBJ2-7; D gene unclear. V gave up 6 bases and J gave up 0 bases, with 18 bases separating them. The CDR3 covers 16 residues. Germline CDR1 and CDR2: MDHEN and SYDVKM. The CDR3 here is CASSPVGTLSSYEQYF. For the CDR3, the DNA is TGTGCCAGCAGCCCTGTCGGTACATTAAGCTCCTACGAGCAGTACTTC.

This chain links TRBV9 with TRBJ2-5; 9 nucleotides match TRBD2. V was pared by 0 bases and J by 7 bases, with 13 bases of the junction left unmatched. CDR1 SGDLS and CDR2 YYNGEE come from the germline V gene. This CDR3 comprises 17 residues. The CDR3, as DNA: TGTGCCAGCAGCGTAGATAATAGCGGGGGCCTGAGGGGGACCCAGTACTTC. Its protein product is CASSVDNSGGLRGTQYF.

This rearrangement joins TRBV19 to TRBJ1-2, with D tentatively TRBD1 (5 bases). The CDR3 consists of 14 residues. Trimming took 5 bases from V and 8 from J, leaving 18 bases between them. From germline, CDR1 is LNHDA and CDR2 SQIVND (reference sequence). The CDR3 DNA reads as TGTGCCAGTAGTGCCCCCCCCCGTGGGGGAGGCTACACCTTC. It yields the protein CASSAPPRGGGYTF.

V gene TRBV6-5 combines with J gene TRBJ1-5; D not resolved. The CDR3 consists of 15 residues. Germline V lookup: CDR1 MNHEY, CDR2 SVGAGI. V gave up 0 bases and J gave up 2 bases, with 8 bases separating them. The CDR3 DNA reads as TGTGCCAGCAGTTACTCAGGGCGAGGCAATCAGCCCCAGCATTTT. This encodes CASSYSGRGNQPQHF.

This clone has only one observation. The chain combines TRBV5-1 with TRBJ2-7; 9 bases are shared with TRBD2. J gave up 3 bases and V 5 bases, and 3 bases lay outside the gene matches. Germline CDR1 reads SGHRS; CDR2 reads YFSETQ. The CDR3 has 13 residues. For the CDR3, the DNA is TGCGCCAGCAGGGCTAGCGGGATCTACGAGCAGTACTTC. Its protein product is CASRASGIYEQYF. The complete variable domain, with remaining parts taken from reference TRBV5-1 and TRBJ2-7, reads KAGVTQTPRYLIKTRGQQVTLSCSPISGHRSVSWYQQTPGQGLQFLFEYFSETQRNKGNFPGRFSGRQFSNSRSEMNVSTLELGDSALYLCASRASGIYEQYFGPGTRLTVT.